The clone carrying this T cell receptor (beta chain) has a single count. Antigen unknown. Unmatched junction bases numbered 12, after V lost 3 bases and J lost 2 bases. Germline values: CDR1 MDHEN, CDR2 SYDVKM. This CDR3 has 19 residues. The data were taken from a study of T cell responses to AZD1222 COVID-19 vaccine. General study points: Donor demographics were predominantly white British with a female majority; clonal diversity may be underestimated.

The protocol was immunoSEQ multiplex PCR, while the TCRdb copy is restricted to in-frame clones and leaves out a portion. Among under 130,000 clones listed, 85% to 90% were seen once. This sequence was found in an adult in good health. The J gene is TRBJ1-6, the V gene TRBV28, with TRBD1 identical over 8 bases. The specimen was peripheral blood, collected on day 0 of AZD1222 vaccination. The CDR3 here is CASSLNLRTGRAYNSPLHF. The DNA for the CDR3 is TGTGCCAGCAGTTTGAATCTAAGGACAGGGCGAGCCTATAATTCACCCCTCCACTTT.